One and the same sample provided the 15 T cell receptor beta chains below, sequenced in a study of shared T cell receptors in the human thymus (dated by TCRdb to the early 2020s). Libraries were constructed by the immunoSEQ multiplex PCR assay. What TCRdb holds here is the immuneACCESS table cut down to in-frame rearrangements. Part of the clones is not present; checked against another copy, under half of the missing clones reflect an unresolved V gene, and the others are unexplained. The sample contains about 730,000 clones, 70% to 90% of them found a single time. The ten largest clones represent roughly 0.01% of the sample. The data were also submitted as part of a second study, on human thymus T cells.

The sequencing sample was made of thymocytes. The origin of the receptors is a girl less than two years old with a congenital heart defect. Donor details come from another sample of the same person, matched by shared clones.

The V gene is TRBV6-1, the J gene TRBJ1-2; possibly TRBD1 for D (6 bases). V was clipped by 6 bases and J by 4 bases, with 27 bases between them. The length of the CDR3 is 18 residues. Germline lookup yields CDR1 MNHNS and CDR2 SASEGT. The CDR3 region has the DNA TGTGCCAGCAGCGAACAGGGTCAAGGGTCTAGAATCTGCTATGGCTACACCTTC. Translation: CASSEQGQGSRICYGYTF.

The rearrangement joins TRBV28 to TRBJ2-7, with D tentatively TRBD1 (6 bases). This CDR3 has 14 amino acids. Trimming left V 8 bases short and J 3 bases short, with 17 bases between. Germline CDR1 MDHEN, CDR2 SYDVKM. The CDR3 DNA is TGTGCCAGCGGCATCCTAGGACAGTTCTACGAGCAGTACTTC. This sequence encodes CASGILGQFYEQYF.

The chain recombines TRBV11-1 with TRBJ1-1; D gene uncertain. The CDR3 has 13 amino acids. CDR1 is SGHAT and CDR2 is FQDESV in the germline V gene (reference sequence). Trimming took 2 bases from V and 3 from J, leaving 7 bases between them. CDR3 nucleotides: TGTGCCAGCAGCTTAATCGGGGACACTGAAGCTTTCTTT. This translates into CASSLIGDTEAFF.

This chain links TRBV7-9 with TRBJ2-7; 9 bases are a match to TRBD1. V was pared by 5 bases and J by 3 bases, with 8 bases of the junction left unmatched. The CDR3 is made up of 15 amino acids. The V gene's germline CDR1 is SEHNR and CDR2 FQNEAQ (reference sequence). The chain's CDR3 is CASSRYTGQGYEQYF. DNA for the CDR3: TGTGCCAGCAGCCGATACACGGGACAGGGCTACGAGCAGTACTTC.

The rearrangement links TRBV5-4 to TRBJ2-5, with D hard to call. The length of the CDR3 is 17 residues. Trimming pared 2 bases from V and 1 base from J, leaving 18 bases between. Germline V lookup: CDR1 SGHNT, CDR2 YYREEE (reference sequence). The CDR3 loop is CASSLLLRARSQETQYF. CDR3 nucleotides: TGTGCCAGCAGCTTACTTTTACGCGCGCGGTCCCAAGAGACCCAGTACTTC.

The CDR3 here is CASSLQRGASTDTQYF. CDR3 nucleotide sequence: TGTGCCAGCAGCTTACAGCGGGGGGCCTCCACAGATACGCAGTATTTT. The rearrangement links TRBV11-2 to TRBJ2-3; 9 bases line up with TRBD2. The V and J ends lost 2 bases and 2 bases, in that order; junction bases with no gene match: 5. The CDR3 extends over 16 amino acids. In germline, CDR1 is SGHAT, CDR2 FQNNGV. Based on the CDR3 plus reference TRBV11-2 and TRBJ2-3, the full variable domain is EAGVAQSPRYKIIEKRQSVAFWCNPISGHATLYWYQQILGQGPKLLIQFQNNGVVDDSQLPKDRFSAERLKGVDSTLKIQPAKLEDSAVYLCASSLQRGASTDTQYFGPGTRLTVL.

This clone showed up just once. The J gene is TRBJ1-6, the V gene TRBV7-9; D is unresolved. The germline V gene encodes CDR1 SEHNR and CDR2 FQNEAQ (reference sequence). The V gene lost 8 bases and the J gene lost 7 bases, with 9 bases spanning the gap. The CDR3 spans 12 residues. As DNA, the CDR3 is TGTGCCAGCGGCACAAGAAATTCACCCCTCCACTTT. It yields the protein CASGTRNSPLHF.

The rearrangement joins TRBV18 to TRBJ2-1, with 8 bases lining up with TRBD1. The CDR3 is 17 amino acids. CDR1 is KGHSH and CDR2 is LQKENI in the germline V gene. The V gene end was trimmed by 5 bases and the J gene end by 4 bases; junction bases not matched to a gene: 13. DNA for the CDR3: TGTGCCAGCTCATTGGGACAGGCCCCTCAAGAATACAATGAGCAGTTCTTC. It codes for CASSLGQAPQEYNEQFF.

The J gene is TRBJ1-2, the V gene TRBV27; 8 nucleotides agree with TRBD1. In germline, CDR1 is MNHEY, CDR2 SMNVEV (reference sequence). Unmatched junction bases numbered 8, after V lost 3 bases and J lost 8 bases. This CDR3 has 14 residues. The CDR3 DNA is TGTGCCAGCAGTTTTGGGATCAGGGGGCAAGGCTACACCTTC. Protein: CASSFGIRGQGYTF.

V usage is TRBV5-1 and J usage is TRBJ1-5; the D gene is possibly TRBD1 (6 bases). The CDR3 has 17 amino acids. Germline CDR1 is SGHRS and CDR2 is YFSETQ. V lost 4 bases and J 3 bases, leaving 20 bases between the germline ends. CDR3 DNA: TGCGCCAGCAGCCACAGGGATTCAGGGTGTGTCAATCAGCCCCAGCATTTT. Translating gives CASSHRDSGCVNQPQHF.

The rearrangement links TRBV4-1 to TRBJ1-1, with D maybe TRBD1 (6 bases). Germline CDR1 is MGHRA and CDR2 is YSYEKL. The CDR3 loop spans 18 amino acids. Trimming shortened V by 1 base and J by 4 bases, and 22 bases separated the two germline ends. CDR3 DNA sequence: TGCGCCAGCAGCCAAGGACTGCAAGGAGTACAGGGTCGCACTGAAGCTTTCTTT. Translation: CASSQGLQGVQGRTEAFF.

The V gene is TRBV7-9, the J gene TRBJ1-2; 12 positions match TRBD1. Germline V gives CDR1 SEHNR, CDR2 FQNEAQ (reference sequence). This CDR3 is 14 amino acids long. The V gene end was trimmed by 6 bases and the J gene end by 7 bases; junction bases not matched to a gene: 6. The CDR3 is CASRTRDRGRGYTF. Written as DNA, the CDR3 is TGTGCCAGCAGGACCCGGGACAGGGGGCGTGGCTACACCTTC.

This chain connects TRBV5-4 to TRBJ2-7; 11 bases map to TRBD2. The germline gives CDR1 SGHNT, CDR2 YYREEE (reference sequence). The CDR3 length is 15 residues. With V trimmed by 4 bases and J by 0 bases, 3 bases remained unmatched. CDR3 DNA: TGTGCCAGCAGCGCCGGGACTAGCGGCTCCTACGAGCAGTACTTC. Protein sequence: CASSAGTSGSYEQYF. The whole variable domain, remainder taken from reference TRBV5-4 and TRBJ2-7, is ETGVTQSPTHLIKTRGQQVTLRCSSQSGHNTVSWYQQALGQGPQFIFQYYREEENGRGNFPPRFSGLQFPNYSSELNVNALELDDSALYLCASSAGTSGSYEQYFGPGTRLTVT.

This clone turned up a few times. The chain uses TRBV2 and TRBJ2-2, with 9 bases aligning to TRBD1. The CDR3 length is 15 residues. Germline V gene lookup returns CDR1 SNHLY and CDR2 FYNNEI. The ends lost 6 bases at V and 7 bases at J; junction bases unmatched: 9. This chain's CDR3 is CASSLRQGVYGELFF. The CDR3 DNA is TGTGCCAGCAGCCTCAGACAGGGGGTCTACGGGGAGCTGTTTTTT.

This clone has a handful of counts. The chain employs TRBV7-8 and TRBJ1-1; D call uncertain. The CDR3 totals 16 residues. Germline-derived CDR1 and CDR2 are SGHVS and FQNEAQ. V shed 2 bases and J shed 4 bases, with 17 bases lying between them. The CDR3 DNA reads as TGTGCCAGCAGCTTATCCGCGGACCCTCGGGGCACTGAAGCTTTCTTT. Translation: CASSLSADPRGTEAFF.